This TCR beta chain was sequenced in a study of blood T cell repertoires in COVID-19. TCRdb keeps only in-frame clones here, not all; method: immunoSEQ multiplex PCR. Among a few hundred thousand clones listed, over 75% were seen once. Trimming stripped 4 bases from V and 4 bases from J, with 23 bases between. The CDR3 spans 17 residues. Germline loops: CDR1 SGHNT, CDR2 YYREEE (reference sequence). Cohort allocation depended upon clinical history that participants reported. The recovered donors of Cohort 3 showed two negative PCRs, clearance, or symptom resolution. The source is a woman aged 40 to 50 who had recovered from COVID-19. The genes are TRBV5-4 and TRBJ2-5; D possibly corresponds to TRBD1 (5 bases). The specimen was PBMCs or T cells enriched from blood (not recorded which). The chain's CDR3 is CASSPSPDRQFGETQYF. The CDR3 DNA reads TGTGCCAGCAGCCCCAGCCCCGATCGACAGTTCGGAGAGACCCAGTACTTC.